This T cell receptor (beta chain) emerged from a study of beta chain features in type 1 diabetes. Whole-study findings and limits: Among patients with Type 1 diabetes, TCRB CDR3s were moderately but significantly shorter in every one of the four CD4+ subsets.

This CDR3 has 13 amino acids. With 5 bases removed from V and 10 bases from J, the gap between germline ends came to 14 bases. The germline CDR1 and CDR2 sequences are SGHTA and FQGNSA. As regards this clone: Its specificity is not known.

Expressed TCRB transcripts were sequenced after all isolated RNA was converted to cDNA. Libraries were prepared by immunoSEQ multiplex PCR; TCRdb keeps only in-frame clonotypes and omits some of them. The data hold 250,000 to 300,000 clones, with roughly an eighth observed a single time. This TCR derives from a young man with type 1 diabetes. V usage is TRBV7-2 and J usage is TRBJ1-4, with D possibly matching TRBD1 (5 bases). The sequenced material came from naive CD4+ T cells from blood. CDR3 sequence (DNA): TGTGCCAGCAGCACCCGGGGGGGTGGAAAACTGTTTTTT. This sequence encodes CASSTRGGGKLFF.